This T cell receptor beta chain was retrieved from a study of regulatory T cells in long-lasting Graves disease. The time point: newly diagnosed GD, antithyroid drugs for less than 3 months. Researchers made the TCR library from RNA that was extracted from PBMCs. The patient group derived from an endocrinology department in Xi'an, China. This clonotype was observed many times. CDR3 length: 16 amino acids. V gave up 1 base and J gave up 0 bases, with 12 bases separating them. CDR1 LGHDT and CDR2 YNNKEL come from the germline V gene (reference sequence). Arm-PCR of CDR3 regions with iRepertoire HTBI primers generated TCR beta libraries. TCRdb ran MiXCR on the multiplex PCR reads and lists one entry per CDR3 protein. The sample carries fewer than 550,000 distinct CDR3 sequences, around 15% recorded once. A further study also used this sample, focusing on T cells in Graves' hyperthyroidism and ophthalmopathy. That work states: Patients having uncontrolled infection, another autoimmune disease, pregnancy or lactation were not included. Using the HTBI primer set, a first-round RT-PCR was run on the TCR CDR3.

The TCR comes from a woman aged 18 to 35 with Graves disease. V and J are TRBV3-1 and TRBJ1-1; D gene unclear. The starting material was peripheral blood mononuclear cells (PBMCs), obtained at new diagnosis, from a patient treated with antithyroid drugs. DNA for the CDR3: TGTGCCAGCAGCCAAGCCTCGGGAGGATTGAACACTGAAGCTTTCTTT. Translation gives CASSQASGGLNTEAFF.